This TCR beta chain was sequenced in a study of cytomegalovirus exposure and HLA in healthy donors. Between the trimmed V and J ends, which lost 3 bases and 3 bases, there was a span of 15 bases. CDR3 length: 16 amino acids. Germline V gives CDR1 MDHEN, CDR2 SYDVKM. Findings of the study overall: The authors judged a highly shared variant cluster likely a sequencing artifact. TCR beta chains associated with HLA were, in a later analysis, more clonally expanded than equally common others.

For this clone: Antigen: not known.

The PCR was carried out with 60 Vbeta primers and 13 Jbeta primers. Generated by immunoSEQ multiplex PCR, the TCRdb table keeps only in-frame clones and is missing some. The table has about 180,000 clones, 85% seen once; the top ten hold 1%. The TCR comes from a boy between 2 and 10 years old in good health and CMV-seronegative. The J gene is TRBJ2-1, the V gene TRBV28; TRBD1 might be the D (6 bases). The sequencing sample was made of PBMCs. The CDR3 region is CASSLGQGHRYNEQFF. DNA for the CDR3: TGTGCCAGCAGTTTGGGCCAGGGGCATCGCTACAATGAGCAGTTCTTC.